The clone carrying this T cell receptor (beta chain) was seen many times. Antigen unknown. These data originate in a study of CD8 T cells in ankylosing spondylitis. TCR beta libraries were made by quantitative 5'-RACE with molecular barcodes. TCRdb re-analysed the 5' RACE reads in MiXCR, keeping a single row per CDR3 protein. The data contain about 340,000 distinct CDR3 sequences, 6.5% to 10% of them singletons. Study-level points and caveats: Seemingly characteristic of ankylosing spondylitis blood was a TCR beta motif consisting of about 8 highly homologous variants. CD8+ cells made up the disease-linked clones, which were relatively rare in peripheral blood. It was reported that disease-linked clones were significantly enriched in matched ankylosing spondylitis synovial fluid. Previous work reported some of these motif variants in the synovial fluid and blood of reactive arthritis.

This clonotype was obtained from a male donor with ankylosing spondylitis. Input material: blood, either unsorted or a sorted T cell fraction (not recorded which).

CDR3 loop: CASSEVPSGRECEQYF. In DNA form, the CDR3 reads TGTGCCAGCAGTGAGGTTCCTAGCGGGAGAGAGTGCGAGCAGTACTTC. The V call is TRBV12-3 or TRBV12-4, the J call TRBJ2-7; 10 nucleotides align to TRBD2. V shed 5 bases, J shed 6 bases, and the junction held 13 bases outside the gene matches. The CDR3 totals 16 residues.